The present T cell receptor (beta chain) was sequenced within a study of patients and donors after allogeneic stem cell transplantation. This clonotype turned up a few times. V was trimmed by 2 bases and J by 5 bases, leaving 12 bases between them. Germline loops: CDR1 LGHNA, CDR2 YSLEER. The CDR3 runs to 15 residues. TCRdb re-analysed the RT-PCR reads in MiXCR, keeping a single row per CDR3 protein. The sample includes 98,000 or so distinct CDR3 sequences, roughly 37% seen only once; the top ten take around 30%. The TCR comes from a human donor who was either an allogeneic HSCT recipient or a stem cell or donor lymphocyte infusion donor (not recorded which). It is not recorded whose cells these are; they may come from a transplant donor. The sample was blood, either unsorted or a sorted T cell fraction (not recorded which). V gene TRBV4-3 combines with J gene TRBJ2-2; no firm D call. The CDR3 coding sequence is TGCGCCAGCAGCCAATGGACCTCGGGTACCGGGGAGCTGTTTTTT. Translation gives CASSQWTSGTGELFF.